Following are 3 T cell receptor beta chains from one sample sequenced in a study of blood T cell repertoires in COVID-19. Profiling relied on immunoSEQ multiplex PCR, and the TCRdb table lists in-frame clones only, not all of them. The sample has over 50,000 clones, approximately 81% seen once; the top ten hold roughly 3%. Sequenced: peripheral blood. Receptor source: a man aged 50 to 59 with acute or convalescent COVID-19.

This chain links TRBV4-2 with TRBJ2-3; D unresolved. This CDR3 is built from 13 residues. Germline V gene data show CDR1 as LGHNA and CDR2 as YNFKEQ. The ends were cut back, 0 bases at V and 9 bases at J, with 10 bases in the middle. The CDR3: CASSQDFAVTQYF. CDR3 coding DNA: TGTGCCAGCAGCCAAGATTTCGCGGTGACGCAGTATTTT.

The chain recombines TRBV18 with TRBJ1-4; D gene unclear. Trimming cost V 5 bases and J 5 bases, with 6 bases left between them. CDR1 and CDR2 from the germline V gene are KGHSH and LQKENI. The CDR3 spans 12 residues. DNA for the CDR3: TGTGCCAGCTCAGGCCCGAATGAAAAACTGTTTTTT. This gives the protein CASSGPNEKLFF.

The chain uses TRBV12-3 or TRBV12-4 and TRBJ2-1; the D gene is possibly TRBD1 (5 bases). Trimming left V 7 bases short and J 6 bases short, with 13 bases between. The CDR3 is 13 residues long. The CDR3 region has the DNA TGTGCCAGCACCATTGGGGCCATCAATGAGCAGTTCTTC. It encodes CASTIGAINEQFF.